This passage covers 18 T cell receptor beta chains from one sample sequenced in a study of response to subunit inactivated influenza vaccine. In TCRdb, the RT-PCR reads were re-called with MiXCR into one record per CDR3 protein. Here the sample spans some 500,000 distinct CDR3 sequences, 25% being singletons. This specimen consisted of CD4+ T cells sorted from PBMCs, obtained 5 days after vaccination. Every receptor here comes from a middle-aged man who received an inactivated influenza vaccine.

The CDR3 nucleotides read TGCGCCAGCAGCTTAACTAGCGGGACAGAGACCCAGTACTTC. Its protein product is CASSLTSGTETQYF. V usage is TRBV5-1 and J usage is TRBJ2-5; TRBD2 matches 10 bases. Germline CDR1 reads SGHRS; CDR2 reads YFSETQ. The CDR3 is 14 amino acids. J was trimmed by 4 bases and V by 2 bases; bases with no gene match: 2.

This clonotype was detected a few times. This chain links TRBV12-3 or TRBV12-4 with TRBJ2-5; D is ambiguous. This CDR3 has 15 amino acids. The germline V and J ends were trimmed by 2 bases and 1 base, with 11 bases remaining between them. The CDR3 region is CASSLLGRSQETQYF. The CDR3 nucleotides are TGTGCCAGCAGTTTACTGGGCCGTTCCCAAGAGACCCAGTACTTC.

The V gene is TRBV6-1, the J gene TRBJ2-2; D gene ambiguous. Germline CDR1 and CDR2: MNHNS and SASEGT. V lost 4 bases and J lost 4, with 10 bases in between. The CDR3 is 14 residues long. CDR3 DNA sequence: TGTGCCAGCAGTGTAGCTTCGGGCACCGGGGAGCTGTTTTTT. Translation gives CASSVASGTGELFF.

This clonotype came up many times. The chain uses TRBV28 and TRBJ2-1; D ambiguous. There are 11 residues in the CDR3. Trimming took 5 bases from V and 2 from J, leaving 1 base between them. Germline V gene lookup returns CDR1 MDHEN and CDR2 SYDVKM. The CDR3 region has the DNA TGTGCCAGCAGTGCCTACAATGAGCAGTTCTTC. As protein: CASSAYNEQFF. Looking up the rest from reference TRBV28 and TRBJ2-1 gives the full variable domain: DVKVTQSSRYLVKRTGEKVFLECVQDMDHENMFWYRQDPGLGLRLIYFSYDVKMKEKGDIPEGYSVSREKKERFSLILESASTNQTSMYLCASSAYNEQFFGPGTRLTVL.

This rearrangement joins TRBV28 to TRBJ2-5; D gene ambiguous. Germline CDR1 is MDHEN and CDR2 is SYDVKM. The V and J ends lost 7 bases and 5 bases respectively, with 14 bases between them. This CDR3 has 13 residues. CDR3 amino acids: CASTRRVQETQYF. In nucleotides, the CDR3 is TGTGCCAGCACCCGACGGGTACAGGAGACCCAGTACTTC. Complete variable domain (other parts from reference TRBV28 and TRBJ2-5): DVKVTQSSRYLVKRTGEKVFLECVQDMDHENMFWYRQDPGLGLRLIYFSYDVKMKEKGDIPEGYSVSREKKERFSLILESASTNQTSMYLCASTRRVQETQYFGPGTRLLVL.

The rearrangement joins TRBV5-1 to TRBJ1-1, with 8 positions matching TRBD1. The length of the CDR3 is 16 residues. With V trimmed by 4 bases and J by 0 bases, 8 bases remained unmatched. Germline V gene sequence: CDR1 SGHRS, CDR2 YFSETQ. CDR3 coding DNA: TGCGCCAGCAGCCCGAGACAGGGGACATTGAACACTGAAGCTTTCTTT. Translating gives CASSPRQGTLNTEAFF. Supplemented by reference TRBV5-1 and TRBJ1-1, the full variable domain reads KAGVTQTPRYLIKTRGQQVTLSCSPISGHRSVSWYQQTPGQGLQFLFEYFSETQRNKGNFPGRFSGRQFSNSRSEMNVSTLELGDSALYLCASSPRQGTLNTEAFFGQGTRLTVV.

In this sample, this clonotype turned up a few times. The chain links TRBV7-2 to TRBJ2-7; TRBD1 matches 7 bases. V shed 8 bases and J 6 bases; nucleotides not matched to a gene: 10. Germline CDR1 SGHTA, CDR2 FQGNSA. There are 13 residues in the CDR3. CDR3 amino acids: CASRQTGALEQYF. CDR3 in DNA: TGTGCCAGCCGTCAAACAGGGGCCCTCGAGCAGTACTTC.

This clonotype was counted only a few times. This chain joins TRBV10-3 and TRBJ2-1, with D perhaps TRBD1 (6 bases). The V gene's germline CDR1 is ENHRY and CDR2 SYGVKD. The CDR3 covers 14 residues. The V end was cut by 6 bases, the J end by 7 bases, with 16 bases between. In DNA, the CDR3 is TGTGCCATCAGGGGACAACAAATCCCGAATGAGCAGTTCTTC. Its protein product is CAIRGQQIPNEQFF.

The sample holds many counts of this clonotype. The chain uses TRBV11-3 and TRBJ2-1, with 7 bases fitting TRBD2. The CDR3 covers 16 residues. The V gene's germline CDR1 is SGHNT and CDR2 YENEEA. Trimming at V came to 3 bases and at J to 0 bases, leaving 5 bases not matched to a gene. The CDR3, as DNA: TGTGCCAGCAGCTTGGGAGGGGATCCCTCCTACAATGAGCAGTTCTTC. Translated: CASSLGGDPSYNEQFF. Full variable domain (outside the CDR3, taken from reference TRBV11-3 and TRBJ2-1): EAGVVQSPRYKIIEKKQPVAFWCNPISGHNTLYWYLQNLGQGPELLIRYENEEAVDDSQLPKDRFSAERLKGVDSTLKIQPAELGDSAVYLCASSLGGDPSYNEQFFGPGTRLTVL.

This sequence joins TRBV5-1 and TRBJ2-5, with D perhaps TRBD1 (5 bases). The CDR3 contains 14 residues. Per germline, CDR1 SGHRS and CDR2 YFSETQ. Trimming removed 1 base at V and 5 bases at J, with 12 bases between. The CDR3 sequence: CASSLQGLRETQYF. In DNA, the CDR3 is TGCGCCAGCAGCTTGCAGGGTTTACGGGAGACCCAGTACTTC.

The J gene is TRBJ1-1, the V gene TRBV5-1; D not resolved. This CDR3 region has 14 residues. Germline V gene lookup returns CDR1 SGHRS and CDR2 YFSETQ. V dropped 4 bases and J dropped 2 bases, with 12 bases sitting between them. For the CDR3, the DNA is TGCGCCAGCAGCCCGGACCAAGTAAACACTGAAGCTTTCTTT. It yields the protein CASSPDQVNTEAFF. The variable domain in full, completed from reference TRBV5-1 and TRBJ1-1, reads KAGVTQTPRYLIKTRGQQVTLSCSPISGHRSVSWYQQTPGQGLQFLFEYFSETQRNKGNFPGRFSGRQFSNSRSEMNVSTLELGDSALYLCASSPDQVNTEAFFGQGTRLTVV.

This clonotype has just a few counts. The chain carries TRBV5-1 and TRBJ2-7; D unclear. The germline V gene encodes CDR1 SGHRS and CDR2 YFSETQ. V lost 0 bases to trimming and J lost 3 bases, with 10 bases between them. The CDR3 is 14 residues long. DNA for the CDR3: TGCGCCAGCAGCTTGGGAGGAGTCTACTACGAGCAGTACTTC. Translation gives CASSLGGVYYEQYF.

V and J are TRBV7-2 and TRBJ2-3; 9 bases line up with TRBD1. This CDR3 has 17 amino acids. Germline trimming cut 5 bases from V and 2 bases from J; bases unmatched to any gene: 11. CDR1 is SGHTA, CDR2 FQGNSA, per germline. Written as DNA, the CDR3 is TGTGCCAGCAGCACGGCGGGACAGGGAGTTTTCACAGATACGCAGTATTTT. The encoded protein is CASSTAGQGVFTDTQYF. The variable domain in full, with the rest retrieved from reference TRBV7-2 and TRBJ2-3, is GAGVSQSPSNKVTEKGKDVELRCDPISGHTALYWYRQSLGQGLEFLIYFQGNSAPDKSGLPSDRFSAERTGGSVSTLTIQRTQQEDSAVYLCASSTAGQGVFTDTQYFGPGTRLTVL.

V is TRBV12-3 or TRBV12-4 and J is TRBJ2-5; TRBD1 matches 11 bases. Trimming at V came to 6 bases and at J to 7 bases, leaving 10 bases not matched to a gene. The CDR3 covers 15 residues. The DNA of the CDR3 is TGTGCCAGCAGACCCGGGACAGGGGGAGGAGGGACCCAGTACTTC. Translating it yields CASRPGTGGGGTQYF.

This clonotype was seen a handful of times. The chain recombines TRBV6-2 or TRBV6-3 with TRBJ2-3, with D uncertain. The V end was cut by 0 bases, the J end by 5 bases, with 3 bases between. Germline CDR1 reads MNHEY; CDR2 reads SVGEGT. This CDR3 spans 12 amino acids. CDR3: CASSYSKDTQYF. In DNA, the CDR3 is TGTGCCAGCAGTTACTCCAAAGATACGCAGTATTTT.

The chain combines TRBV4-2 with TRBJ2-2; D gene uncertain. V lost 0 bases and J lost 6, with 5 bases in between. The CDR3 contains 13 residues. CDR1 is LGHNA, CDR2 YNFKEQ, per germline. CDR3: CASSQETSGELFF. CDR3 in DNA: TGTGCCAGCAGCCAAGAAACGTCCGGGGAGCTGTTTTTT.

This clonotype was counted a few times. The chain carries TRBV29-1 and TRBJ2-3, with D maybe TRBD2 (5 bases). There are 14 residues in the CDR3. Germline values: CDR1 SQVTM, CDR2 ANQGSEA. The V gene lost 1 base and the J gene lost 5 bases, with 13 bases spanning the gap. This CDR3 is CSVEVRARGDTQYF. In DNA form, the CDR3 reads TGCAGCGTTGAAGTTCGGGCCCGGGGAGATACGCAGTATTTT.

This clonotype was seen a handful of times. The V call is TRBV11-2, the J call TRBJ2-7; a weak D match, TRBD1 (6 bases). Germline CDR1 SGHAT, CDR2 FQNNGV. V was pared by 1 base and J by 5 bases, with 15 bases between. The CDR3 has 15 residues. CDR3 sequence: CASSLGLQGNHEQYF. Written as DNA, the CDR3 is TGTGCCAGCAGCTTAGGTTTACAGGGAAATCACGAGCAGTACTTC.